This T cell receptor (beta chain) was recorded in a study of T cells in localized non-small cell lung cancer. J was trimmed by 7 bases and V by 0 bases; bases with no gene match: 5. The germline V gene has CDR1 SGHAT and CDR2 FQNNGV. CDR3 length equals 17 residues. Here immunoSEQ multiplex PCR was the method, and the copy in TCRdb shows in-frame clones only, minus some. The sample lists just under 35,000 clones, around 90% seen once, with about 11% in the top ten. Findings of the study overall: Greater blood T cell density accompanied longer overall survival. For the top 100 tumor clones, a median about 62 also appeared in adjacent lung. There was higher T cell clonality in uninvolved adjacent lung than in tumor, and it was highest there. It remains possible that heterogeneity exists, since only one tumor region was sequenced.

For this clone: Its cognate antigen is unknown.

This chain uses TRBV11-2 with TRBJ2-1; 14 positions match TRBD2. The sequencing used peripheral blood mononuclear cells, collected before any cancer treatment. This sequence originates from a female donor older than 55 with stage II lung adenocarcinoma. The CDR3 sequence: CASSLDRGTSGSNEQFF. The CDR3 DNA is TGTGCCAGCAGCTTAGATCGTGGGACTAGCGGGAGTAATGAGCAGTTCTTC.